The next 27 T cell receptor beta chains were all read from a single sample in a study of human T cells and chemical hapten exposure. TCRdb passed the RACE reads through MiXCR, listing each CDR3 protein once. The sample has roughly 380,000 distinct CDR3 sequences; roughly 6% are singletons. Stated time point: patch test 2, 6 weeks after DPC sensitization. Treatment here: therapeutic diphenylcyclopropenone sensitization with weekly scalp DPC. Sample: whole blood, taken in connection with sensitization to the hapten diphenylcyclopropenone (DPC). These receptors all come from a woman aged 18-29 years with alopecia areata. Some clones in this sample may be carry-over from other donors' samples.

In this sample, this clonotype turned up many times. The chain links TRBV7-9 to TRBJ1-5, with D possibly matching TRBD1 (6 bases). The germline gives CDR1 SEHNR, CDR2 FQNEAQ (reference sequence). The ends were cut back, 5 bases at V and 3 bases at J, with 17 bases in the middle. The CDR3 spans 16 residues. The chain's CDR3 is CASSTAGTRFNQPQHF. CDR3 coding DNA: TGTGCCAGCAGCACTGCCGGGACACGTTTCAATCAGCCCCAGCATTTT.

This clonotype showed up many times. This chain joins TRBV6-1 and TRBJ1-2; D remains unclear. Germline V gives CDR1 MNHNS, CDR2 SASEGT. The CDR3 loop spans 12 amino acids. V gave up 4 bases and J gave up 4 bases, with 7 bases separating them. CDR3 sequence reads: CASSAESYGYTF. The CDR3 bases are TGTGCCAGCAGTGCGGAGAGCTATGGCTACACCTTC.

This clonotype has at least ten counts. The rearrangement uses TRBV4-2 and TRBJ1-6; unclear D gene. Deletions cut 0 bases from V and 4 bases from J, with 10 bases between. The CDR3 extends over 16 amino acids. Germline lookup yields CDR1 LGHNA and CDR2 YNFKEQ. CDR3 nucleotides: TGTGCCAGCAGCCAAGAACAGCCTCGGTATAATTCACCCCTCCACTTT. Translated: CASSQEQPRYNSPLHF.

This clonotype was seen many times. This chain connects TRBV6-6 to TRBJ2-7, with a tentative D call TRBD2 (6 bases). Germline values: CDR1 MNHNY, CDR2 SVGAGI (reference sequence). CDR3 length: 13 residues. V lost 0 bases and J lost 5, with 8 bases in between. This CDR3 is CASSYSWGDEQYF. The CDR3 DNA reads TGTGCCAGCAGTTACTCTTGGGGGGACGAGCAGTACTTC.

This clonotype came up many times. The rearrangement links TRBV2 to TRBJ1-1; tentatively, D is TRBD1 (5 bases). V shed 6 bases and J shed 4 bases, with 9 bases lying between them. Per germline, CDR1 SNHLY and CDR2 FYNNEI. This CDR3 is built from 12 residues. In DNA, the CDR3 is TGTGCCAGCAGGACAGTCGTCACTGAAGCTTTCTTT. Translated: CASRTVVTEAFF.

Many counts were recorded for this clonotype. The genes are TRBV12-3 or TRBV12-4 and TRBJ1-5; D remains unclear. The CDR3 is 14 residues long. Trimming cost V 6 bases and J 0 bases, with 9 bases left between them. CDR3 loop: CASRGTYSNQPQHF. In DNA form, the CDR3 reads TGTGCCAGCAGGGGAACATATAGCAATCAGCCCCAGCATTTT.

This clonotype was observed a handful of times. The chain uses TRBV6-5 and TRBJ1-1, with a tentative D call TRBD1 (6 bases). Trimming stripped 7 bases from V and 5 bases from J, with 26 bases between. The germline V gene has CDR1 MNHEY and CDR2 SVGAGI. The CDR3 length is 17 residues. The CDR3 is CASNMRGAKVRGTEAFF. CDR3 coding DNA: TGTGCCAGCAACATGCGGGGGGCCAAGGTTAGGGGAACTGAAGCTTTCTTT.

V is TRBV6-2 or TRBV6-3 and J is TRBJ1-1, with 7 bases matching TRBD1. The CDR3 loop spans 11 amino acids. After removal of 6 bases from V and 14 bases from J, the junction contained 9 bases not matched to a gene. Per germline, CDR1 MNHEY and CDR2 SVGEGT. The CDR3 sequence is CASSLGQAGFF. CDR3 nucleotides: TGTGCCAGCAGCCTTGGACAGGCCGGGTTCTTT.

This clonotype was found a few times. The chain uses TRBV14 and TRBJ2-7; D remains ambiguous. The germline V and J ends were trimmed by 0 bases and 2 bases, with 2 bases remaining between them. The CDR3 consists of 12 residues. Germline CDR1 SGHDN, CDR2 FVKESK. This CDR3 is CASSQDTYEQYF. In DNA, the CDR3 is TGTGCCAGCAGCCAAGATACCTACGAGCAGTACTTC.

This clonotype was recorded a few times. The J gene is TRBJ2-5, the V gene TRBV2; the D call may be TRBD1 or TRBD2 (5 bases each). The length of the CDR3 is 15 residues. Germline CDR1 is SNHLY and CDR2 is FYNNEI. Trimming left V 6 bases short and J 5 bases short, with 19 bases between. The CDR3 spells CASSWRQGIGETQYF. The CDR3 nucleotides are TGTGCCAGCAGCTGGAGGCAGGGAATTGGGGAGACCCAGTACTTC.

By proportion, this clonotype is medium-sized. The chain links TRBV4-3 to TRBJ1-1, with 8 positions matching TRBD1. The CDR3 consists of 15 residues. Germline V gene data show CDR1 as LGHNA and CDR2 as YSLEER. Trimming removed 5 bases from V and 5 bases from J; junction bases left unmatched: 10. The CDR3 coding sequence is TGCGCCAGCAGCACAGGGGGAGACGTTGGTACTGAAGCTTTCTTT. The encoded protein is CASSTGGDVGTEAFF.

There are many counts of this clonotype. The V gene is TRBV12-5, the J gene TRBJ1-1, with TRBD1 identical over 7 bases. V lost 5 bases, J lost 0 bases, and 6 bases stayed unmatched. This CDR3 has 15 residues. The V gene's germline CDR1 is LGHNT and CDR2 FRNRAP. The CDR3 sequence: CASGAGQSMNTEAFF. As DNA, the CDR3 is TGTGCTAGTGGTGCGGGACAGTCCATGAACACTGAAGCTTTCTTT.

The sample holds many counts of this clonotype. The rearrangement links TRBV15 to TRBJ2-4; D is uncertain. There are 17 residues in the CDR3. Germline CDR1 LNHNV, CDR2 YYDKDF (reference sequence). Trimming pared 0 bases from V and 0 bases from J, leaving 12 bases between. CDR3 region: CATSRDRQLLAKNIQYF. The DNA for the CDR3 is TGTGCCACCAGCAGAGATAGGCAGCTTCTAGCCAAAAACATTCAGTACTTC.

In this sample, this clonotype turned up many times. J is TRBJ2-7 and V is TRBV7-9; the D gene is possibly TRBD2 (5 bases). V was trimmed by 5 bases and J by 4 bases, leaving 9 bases between them. This CDR3 region has 12 residues. Per the germline V gene, CDR1 is SEHNR and CDR2 is FQNEAQ (reference sequence). CDR3 in DNA: TGTGCCAGCAGCCGACTACCTTACGAGCAGTACTTC. Protein sequence: CASSRLPYEQYF.

The V call is TRBV6-5, the J call TRBJ2-3; D remains unclear. V lost 5 bases, J lost 4 bases, and 16 bases lay in between. The length of the CDR3 is 15 residues. Germline V gene data show CDR1 as MNHEY and CDR2 as SVGAGI. CDR3 residues: CASSPSTRMSDTQYF. The DNA of the CDR3 is TGTGCCAGCAGTCCCTCGACCAGGATGTCAGATACGCAGTATTTT.

This chain links TRBV7-3 with TRBJ1-1; D unresolved. The length of the CDR3 is 14 residues. The V gene's germline CDR1 is SGHTA and CDR2 FQGTGA. The germline V and J ends were trimmed by 1 base and 2 bases, with 8 bases remaining between them. Here the CDR3 reads CASSLNPANTEAFF. DNA for the CDR3: TGTGCCAGCAGCTTAAACCCGGCAAACACTGAAGCTTTCTTT.

This clonotype occurred many times. The J gene is TRBJ1-3, the V gene TRBV29-1; 8 bases line up with TRBD1. The CDR3 extends over 14 amino acids. CDR1 is SQVTM, CDR2 ANQGSEA, per germline. The J segment lost 0 bases and the V segment lost 5 bases, leaving 3 bases of the junction unmatched. Here the CDR3 DNA reads TGCAGCGTTTTGGGACAGGACTCTGGAAACACCATATATTTT. This translates into CSVLGQDSGNTIYF.

The gene calls are TRBV10-3 and TRBJ2-3; possible D gene TRBD1, 5 bases. The CDR3 extends over 16 amino acids. Trimming took 7 bases from V and 4 from J, leaving 21 bases between them. Germline lookup yields CDR1 ENHRY and CDR2 SYGVKD. CDR3 sequence (DNA): TGTGCCATCATCGAACGGCGGCAGGGCAGTCCAGATACGCAGTATTTT. It yields the protein CAIIERRQGSPDTQYF.

There are many counts of this clonotype. The V and J genes are TRBV7-9 and TRBJ1-1; D perhaps matches TRBD1 (6 bases). Germline-derived CDR1 and CDR2 are SEHNR and FQNEAQ (reference sequence). V was trimmed by 5 bases and J by 1 base, leaving 14 bases between them. The CDR3 sequence is 15 residues long. The CDR3 reads CASSPRTGQNTEAFF. The CDR3 nucleotides are TGTGCCAGCAGCCCACGGACGGGACAGAACACTGAAGCTTTCTTT.

This clonotype has at least ten counts. This rearrangement joins TRBV28 to TRBJ2-1, with 10 bases aligning to TRBD1. CDR1 and CDR2 from the germline V gene are MDHEN and SYDVKM. The CDR3 loop spans 13 amino acids. With 6 bases clipped from V and 15 bases from J, the junction kept 11 bases outside the gene matches. The CDR3 DNA reads as TGTGCCAGCAGGCGACAGGGGGCACCCGGTATGTTCTTC. Its protein is CASRRQGAPGMFF.

This clonotype was counted only a few times. The chain joins TRBV6-6 to TRBJ1-5; D is unclear. V dropped 8 bases and J dropped 7 bases, with 15 bases sitting between them. From germline, CDR1 is MNHNY and CDR2 SVGAGI (reference sequence). This CDR3 has 13 amino acids. CDR3 amino acids: CASASPLAQPQHF. Written as DNA, the CDR3 is TGTGCCAGCGCTTCCCCTTTGGCCCAGCCCCAGCATTTT.

This clonotype occurred a few times. V gene TRBV11-2 combines with J gene TRBJ2-7; no clear D. The germline V gene has CDR1 SGHAT and CDR2 FQNNGV. The V end was cut by 0 bases, the J end by 0 bases, with 12 bases between. This CDR3 is 16 amino acids long. Written as DNA, the CDR3 is TGTGCCAGCAGCTTAGAGTTAGGACCGGTCTCCTACGAGCAGTACTTC. Translation gives CASSLELGPVSYEQYF.

This clonotype has at least ten counts. The chain joins TRBV4-1 to TRBJ1-1; D not certain. Germline V gene sequence: CDR1 MGHRA, CDR2 YSYEKL. The CDR3 has 14 residues. The V and J ends lost 4 bases and 2 bases respectively, with 11 bases between them. The CDR3 nucleotides read TGCGCCAGCAGCCCGCTGGCGGGTAACACTGAAGCTTTCTTT. This sequence encodes CASSPLAGNTEAFF.

This clonotype was observed at least ten times. The chain has TRBV5-1 and TRBJ1-2, with D perhaps matching TRBD1 (5 bases). V was clipped by 4 bases and J by 1 base, with 8 bases between them. In germline, CDR1 is SGHRS, CDR2 YFSETQ. This CDR3 has 13 amino acids. In nucleotides, the CDR3 is TGCGCCAGCAGCCCGACAGATAACTATGGCTACACCTTC. This encodes CASSPTDNYGYTF.

V and J are TRBV9 and TRBJ1-2, with a possible D match to TRBD1 (6 bases). V was cut by 4 bases and J by 6 bases, with 13 bases left in between. The CDR3 consists of 13 residues. Germline-derived CDR1 and CDR2 are SGDLS and YYNGEE. The CDR3 nucleotides read TGTGCCAGCAGCTTCACAGGGAGGGATGGCTACACCTTC. It specifies CASSFTGRDGYTF.

This chain joins TRBV4-3 and TRBJ2-7; 9 bases map to TRBD2. V gave up 1 base and J gave up 3 bases; unmatched junction bases: 4. This CDR3 is 15 amino acids long. CDR1 LGHNA and CDR2 YSLEER come from the germline V gene. CDR3 bases: TGCGCCAGCAGCCAAGCTAGCGGGGAGTTCTACGAGCAGTACTTC. It encodes CASSQASGEFYEQYF.

This clonotype has a count of ten or more. This chain connects TRBV21-1 to TRBJ1-5. TRBV21-1 is a documented pseudogene. The CDR3 length is 11 residues. The DNA of the CDR3 is TGTGCCAGCAGGGACCTTCAGCCCCAGCATTTT. Its translation: CASRDLQPQHF.